This T cell receptor beta chain was identified during a study of shared clonotypes between healthy human individuals (dated by TCRdb to the early 2020s). For the study in its entirety: The cohort included three men and a couple of women between 18 and 49 years of age. Blood TCR repertoires of five healthy adults were deeply sequenced to estimate repertoire size and the extent of clonotype sharing between individuals. For each donor, three plates each were used for CD4 naive and CD4 memory, two plates were used for CD8 naive, and one plate was used for CD8 memory. Each donor's leukapheresis produced roughly between about 0.85 and 10 billion PBMCs. To increase sequencing depth and limit assay-specific biases, TCR repertoire library preparation and sequencing were carried out by different laboratories using diverse techniques. Summary of the overall study and its limitations: The small number of donors limited the genetic and exposure-history diversity represented. Pairwise subsampling indicated that sequencing depth was expected to affect the degree of clonotype sharing among donors. Naive subsets generally had larger estimated clonotype richness than memory subsets. Sharing across a few donors was observed for about 5% of naive CD4, less than 4% of naive CD8, 2% to 2.5% of memory CD4, and about 0.4% of memory CD8 clonotypes. Incomplete sequencing was indicated by rarefaction of sorted-subset datasets, despite the large sequencing depth. Higher generation probabilities were observed for clonotypes shared by all four sorted-subset donors than for non-shared clonotypes. Only blood was sampled, and tissue TCR repertoires likely differ from those in blood.

To note about this clone: Its antigen target is currently unknown. No base qualities exist here, and no much larger clone lies one base off it.

Using the deep immunoSEQ assay, TCR CDR3 regions were amplified from genomic DNA by multiplex PCR. Extracted genomic DNA from each cell subset was spread evenly across all wells of several immunoSEQ 96-well plates, with each plate serving as a replicate. For sorted subsets, roughly 0.2 ug genomic DNA, equal to tens of thousands of T cell genomes, was loaded into each replicate PCR. Purified libraries were measured with a Qubit 3.0 fluorometer, size-checked on a Bioanalyzer 2100, and measured again with the KAPA Library Quantification kit. Every immunoSEQ 96-well plate was sequenced on a dedicated single-read 150-cycle Illumina NextSeq 550 flow cell. In the original analysis: Because only junctional sequences without quality scores were contained in the immunoSEQ output, filtering matching that applied to full-length reads could not be performed. Sequences were annotated with PyIR, a Python wrapper for IgBLAST v1.9, and V/J genes and CDR3 were assigned using IMGT germline references. Any read was removed if the V/J assignment was weak (E-value above 1e-6), the CDR3 was missing, or the read contained stop codons, out-of-frame junctions, or ambiguous translated residues. A V3J clonotype was defined by an identical inferred V gene, J gene, and CDR3 amino acid sequence. Percentage overlap between repertoires was calculated by dividing the number of shared unique clonotypes by the size of the smaller repertoire. Repertoire richness was assessed with RTK rarefaction, the Chao1 estimator, and Recon v2.1 estimates of unobserved clonotypes. Generation probabilities were computed with OLGA for all TCRbeta clonotypes obtained by the gDNA method from a handful of donors. The table comes from immuneACCESS by way of TCRdb, which keeps in-frame sequences with V and J called. Part of the clones is missing from these tables; in studies checked, under half for an unresolved V gene and the rest for unknown reasons. V, J and clone size derive from that table, while D and trimming were established from the DNA sequence. A total of around 750,000 clones appear in this sample, approximately 74% of them only once. The ten largest clones represent roughly 1.7% of the sample.

The CDR1 and CDR2 encoded by the germline V gene are SGHTA and FQGNSA. The germline ends are 12 bases apart after V is trimmed by 4 bases and J by 3 bases. The CDR3 spans 14 residues, from the cysteine through the phenylalanine. Left in the record is the CDR3 DNA by itself, 42 bases read in frame from the first base. Donors were healthy HIV-negative adults with no recently reported acute infections or vaccinations. Every donor was a Caucasian adult residing in Nashville, Tennessee, USA. CD4+ T cells were enriched by magnetic negative selection; naive cells were then positively selected on CD45RA, and the negative fraction formed the memory subset. Blood was collected by leukapheresis, and PBMCs were isolated by Ficoll-Histopaque density gradient centrifugation and then cryopreserved in liquid nitrogen vapor phase. Purity and quantity of every magnetically sorted T cell population were checked by analytical flow cytometry. Genomic DNA was isolated from each sorted fraction and quantified by UV absorbance on a Nanodrop 2000c.

The receptor was isolated from a woman between 25 and 40 years old in good health. Rearrangement joined TRBV7-2 to TRBJ1-1, with the D gene too uncertain to name. Specimen: memory CD4+ T cells sorted from blood. The cell subset or site label corresponds to: CD45RA-negative fraction. The CDR3 region: CASSSVDGDTEAFF. The bases read TGTGCCAGCAGCTCCGTGGATGGGGACACTGAAGCTTTCTTT.